This TCR beta chain was recovered during a study of blood T cells in healthy people across ages. Findings and caveats of the study: Older individuals had lower TCR beta diversity per million T cells (the decline was roughly linear).

Sample-barcoded 5' priming and a J-beta primer mix drove a second PCR of about 6 to 11 cycles. TCRdb passed the 5' RACE reads through MiXCR, listing each CDR3 protein once. The sample contains hundreds of thousands of distinct CDR3 sequences, around three fifths of which appear only once. The CDR3 sequence is 15 residues long. CDR1 SGHTA and CDR2 FQGNSA come from the germline V gene. Trimming cost V 1 base and J 7 bases; bases outside gene matches: 7. Comment on this clonotype: The antigen remains undetermined.

Input material: blood. V gene TRBV7-2 combines with J gene TRBJ2-7, with TRBD2 matching 10 bases. This receptor was taken from a man aged 60 to 69 in good health. For the CDR3, the DNA is TGTGCCAGCAGCTTAGGAGCGGGGGGGTACAATGAGCAGTACTTC. Its protein is CASSLGAGGYNEQYF.